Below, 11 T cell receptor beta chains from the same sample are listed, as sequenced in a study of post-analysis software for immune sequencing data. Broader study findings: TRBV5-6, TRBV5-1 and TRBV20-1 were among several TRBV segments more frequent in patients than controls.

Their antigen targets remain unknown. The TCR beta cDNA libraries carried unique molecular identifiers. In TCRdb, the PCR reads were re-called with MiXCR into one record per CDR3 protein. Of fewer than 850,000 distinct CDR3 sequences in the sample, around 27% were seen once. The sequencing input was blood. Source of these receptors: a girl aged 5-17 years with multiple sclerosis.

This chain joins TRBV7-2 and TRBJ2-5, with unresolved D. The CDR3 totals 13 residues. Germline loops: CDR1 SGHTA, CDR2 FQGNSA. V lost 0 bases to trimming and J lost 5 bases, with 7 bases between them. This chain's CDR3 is CASSLAPRETQYF. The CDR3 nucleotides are TGTGCCAGCAGCTTAGCCCCCAGGGAGACCCAGTACTTC.

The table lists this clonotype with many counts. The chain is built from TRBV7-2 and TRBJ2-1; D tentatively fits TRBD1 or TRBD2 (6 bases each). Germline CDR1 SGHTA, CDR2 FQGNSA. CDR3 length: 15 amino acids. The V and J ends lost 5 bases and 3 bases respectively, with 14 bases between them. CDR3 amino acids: CASSTGTGGYNEQFF. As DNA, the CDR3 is TGTGCCAGCAGCACAGGGACTGGCGGCTACAATGAGCAGTTCTTC.

The CDR3 region has the DNA TGTGCCAGCAGTTTTCATCCGGCGGATCAGCCCCAGCATTTT. Encoded protein: CASSFHPADQPQHF. The V gene is TRBV12-3 or TRBV12-4, the J gene TRBJ1-5; no clear D. The CDR3 runs 14 residues. V gave up 3 bases and J gave up 5 bases, with 11 bases separating them.

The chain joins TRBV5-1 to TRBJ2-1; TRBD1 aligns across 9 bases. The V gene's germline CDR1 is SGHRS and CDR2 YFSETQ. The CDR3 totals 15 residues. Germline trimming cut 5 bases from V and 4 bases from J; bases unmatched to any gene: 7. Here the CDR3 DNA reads TGCGCCAGCAGGAATGACAGGGGGTTTTACAATGAGCAGTTCTTC. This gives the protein CASRNDRGFYNEQFF.

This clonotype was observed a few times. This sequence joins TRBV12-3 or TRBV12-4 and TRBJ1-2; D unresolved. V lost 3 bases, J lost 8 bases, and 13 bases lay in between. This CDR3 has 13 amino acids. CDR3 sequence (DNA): TGTGCCAGCAGTTTGATTGTCGAGAGGGGCTACACCTTC. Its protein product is CASSLIVERGYTF.

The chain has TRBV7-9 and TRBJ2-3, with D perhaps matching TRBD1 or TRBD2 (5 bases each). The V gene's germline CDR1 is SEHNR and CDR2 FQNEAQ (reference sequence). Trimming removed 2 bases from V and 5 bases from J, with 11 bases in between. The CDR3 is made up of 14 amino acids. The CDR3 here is CASSLTGLIDTQYF. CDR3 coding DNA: TGTGCCAGCAGCTTAACGGGGCTGATAGATACGCAGTATTTT. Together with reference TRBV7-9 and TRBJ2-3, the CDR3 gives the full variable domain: DTGVSQNPRHKITKRGQNVTFRCDPISEHNRLYWYRQTLGQGPEFLTYFQNEAQLEKSRLLSDRFSAERPKGSFSTLEIQRTEQGDSAMYLCASSLTGLIDTQYFGPGTRLTVL.

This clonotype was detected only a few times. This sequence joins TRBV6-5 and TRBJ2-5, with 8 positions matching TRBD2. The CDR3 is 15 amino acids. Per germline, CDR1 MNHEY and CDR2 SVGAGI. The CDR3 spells CAEGLAGMGQETQYF. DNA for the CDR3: TGTGCAGAGGGATTAGCGGGGATGGGACAAGAGACCCAGTACTTC.

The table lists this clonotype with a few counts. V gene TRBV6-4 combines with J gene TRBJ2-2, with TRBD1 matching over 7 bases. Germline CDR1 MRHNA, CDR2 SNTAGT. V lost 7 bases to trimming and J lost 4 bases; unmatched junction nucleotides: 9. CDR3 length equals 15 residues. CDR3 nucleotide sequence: TGTGCCAGCACCGCCCTGGCAGGGGGCACCGGGGAGCTGTTTTTT. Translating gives CASTALAGGTGELFF.

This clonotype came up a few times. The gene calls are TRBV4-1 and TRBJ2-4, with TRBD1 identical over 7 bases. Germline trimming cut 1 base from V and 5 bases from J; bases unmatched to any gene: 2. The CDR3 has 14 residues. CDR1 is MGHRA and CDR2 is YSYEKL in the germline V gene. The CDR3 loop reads CASSQGGQENIQYF. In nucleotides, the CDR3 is TGCGCCAGCAGCCAAGGCGGACAGGAAAACATTCAGTACTTC.

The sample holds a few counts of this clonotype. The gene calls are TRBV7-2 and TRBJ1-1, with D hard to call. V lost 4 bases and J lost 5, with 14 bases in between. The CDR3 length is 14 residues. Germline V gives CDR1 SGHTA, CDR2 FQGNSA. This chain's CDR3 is CASSSSVRATEAFF. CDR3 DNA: TGTGCCAGCAGCTCATCGGTTAGGGCGACTGAAGCTTTCTTT.

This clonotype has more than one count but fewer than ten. The CDR3 loop is CASGLLGQGIRETQYF. The CDR3 DNA is TGTGCTAGTGGTTTGTTAGGACAGGGGATTCGGGAGACCCAGTACTTC. V is TRBV12-5 and J is TRBJ2-5; 9 bases fit TRBD1. Trimming removed 2 bases from V and 5 bases from J; junction bases left unmatched: 9. The V gene's germline CDR1 is LGHNT and CDR2 FRNRAP. The CDR3 totals 16 residues.